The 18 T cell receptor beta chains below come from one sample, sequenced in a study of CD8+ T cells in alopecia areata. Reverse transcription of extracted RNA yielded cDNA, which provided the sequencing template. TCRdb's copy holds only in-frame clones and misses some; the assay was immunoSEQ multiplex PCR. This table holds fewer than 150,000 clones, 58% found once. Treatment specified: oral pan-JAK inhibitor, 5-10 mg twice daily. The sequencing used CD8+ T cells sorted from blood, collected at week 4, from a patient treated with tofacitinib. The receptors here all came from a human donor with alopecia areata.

CDR3 sequence: CAWSVGHNEQFF. For the CDR3, the DNA is TGTGCCTGGAGTGTCGGACACAATGAGCAGTTCTTC. The chain couples TRBV30 to TRBJ2-1, with unresolved D. Germline V gene lookup returns CDR1 GTSNPN and CDR2 SVGIG (reference sequence). The CDR3 loop spans 12 amino acids. Between the trimmed V and J ends, which lost 0 bases and 5 bases, there was a span of 5 bases.

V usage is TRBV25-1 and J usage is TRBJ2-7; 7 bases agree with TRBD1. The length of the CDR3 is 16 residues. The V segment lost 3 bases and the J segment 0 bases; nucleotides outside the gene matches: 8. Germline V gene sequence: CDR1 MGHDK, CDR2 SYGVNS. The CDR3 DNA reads TGTGCCAGCAGTGATCACAGGGGCCTCCTCTCCTACGAGCAGTACTTC. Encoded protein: CASSDHRGLLSYEQYF.

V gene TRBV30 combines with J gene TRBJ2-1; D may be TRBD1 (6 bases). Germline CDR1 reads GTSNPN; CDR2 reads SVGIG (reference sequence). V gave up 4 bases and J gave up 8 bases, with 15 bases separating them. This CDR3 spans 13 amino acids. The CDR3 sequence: CAWNLWGRDEQFF. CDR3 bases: TGTGCCTGGAATCTATGGGGGCGCGATGAGCAGTTCTTC.

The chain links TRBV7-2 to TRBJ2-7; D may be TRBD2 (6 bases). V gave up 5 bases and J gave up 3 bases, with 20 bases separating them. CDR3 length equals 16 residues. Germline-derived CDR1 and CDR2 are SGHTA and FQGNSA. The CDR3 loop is CASSPLFRTGDYEQYF. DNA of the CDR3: TGTGCCAGCAGCCCACTATTCCGGACGGGGGACTACGAGCAGTACTTC.

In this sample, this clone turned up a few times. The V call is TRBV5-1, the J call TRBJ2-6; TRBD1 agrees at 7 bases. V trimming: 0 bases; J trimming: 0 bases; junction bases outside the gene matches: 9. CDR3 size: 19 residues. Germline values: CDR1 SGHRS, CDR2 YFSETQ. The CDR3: CASSLEGAYSLSGANVLTF. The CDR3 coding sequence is TGCGCCAGCAGCTTGGAGGGGGCGTATTCCCTCTCTGGGGCCAACGTCCTGACTTTC.

The CDR3 region is CAWSARDRWNIQYF. CDR3 sequence (DNA): TGTGCCTGGAGTGCCCGGGACAGGTGGAACATTCAGTACTTC. The V gene is TRBV30, the J gene TRBJ2-4, with 8 nucleotides matching TRBD1. This CDR3 has 14 amino acids. V trimming: 1 base; J trimming: 7 bases; junction bases outside the gene matches: 6. The germline gives CDR1 GTSNPN, CDR2 SVGIG (reference sequence). The variable domain in full, completed from reference TRBV30 and TRBJ2-4, reads SQTIHQWPATLVQPVGSPLSLECTVEGTSNPNLYWYRQAAGRGLQLLFYSVGIGQISSEVPQNLSASRPQDRQFILSSKKLLLSDSGFYLCAWSARDRWNIQYFGAGTRLSVL.

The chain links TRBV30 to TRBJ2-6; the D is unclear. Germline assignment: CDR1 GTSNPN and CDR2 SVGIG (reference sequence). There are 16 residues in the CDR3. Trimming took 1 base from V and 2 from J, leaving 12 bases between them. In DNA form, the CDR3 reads TGTGCCTGGAGTGGTGGGCGCGGTCCTGGGGCCAACGTCCTGACTTTC. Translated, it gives CAWSGGRGPGANVLTF.

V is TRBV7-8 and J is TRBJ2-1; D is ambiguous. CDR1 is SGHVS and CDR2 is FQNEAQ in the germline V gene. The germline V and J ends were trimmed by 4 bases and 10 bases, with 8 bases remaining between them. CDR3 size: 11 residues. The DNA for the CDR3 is TGTGCCAGCAGCTCCTCCCCGGAGCAGTTCTTC. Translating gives CASSSSPEQFF.

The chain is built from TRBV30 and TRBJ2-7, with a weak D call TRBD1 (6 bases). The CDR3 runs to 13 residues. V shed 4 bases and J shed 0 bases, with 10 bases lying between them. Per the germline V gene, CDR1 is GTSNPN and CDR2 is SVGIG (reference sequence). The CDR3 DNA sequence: TGTGCCTGGACTGACAGGAGCTCCTACGAGCAGTACTTC. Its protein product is CAWTDRSSYEQYF.

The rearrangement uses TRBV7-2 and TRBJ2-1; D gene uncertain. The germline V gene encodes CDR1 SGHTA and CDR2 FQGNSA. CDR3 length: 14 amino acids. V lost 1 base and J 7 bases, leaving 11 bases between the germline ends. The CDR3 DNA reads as TGTGCCAGCAGCTTAGAGCGTCGGATGAATGAGCAGTTCTTC. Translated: CASSLERRMNEQFF.

The DNA of the CDR3 is TGTGCCTGGAGTGTAGGGGGCTTGGGGAGAACCAATGAGCAGTTCTTC. It codes for CAWSVGGLGRTNEQFF. The J gene is TRBJ2-1, the V gene TRBV30; 7 nucleotides line up with TRBD1. V lost 0 bases to trimming and J lost 6 bases; unmatched junction nucleotides: 11. The CDR3 covers 16 residues. The germline V gene has CDR1 GTSNPN and CDR2 SVGIG (reference sequence).

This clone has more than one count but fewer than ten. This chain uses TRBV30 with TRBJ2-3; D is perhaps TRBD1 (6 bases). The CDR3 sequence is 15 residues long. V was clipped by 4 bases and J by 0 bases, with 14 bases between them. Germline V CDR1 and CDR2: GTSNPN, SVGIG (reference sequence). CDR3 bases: TGTGCCTGGACACCCGGGACAACTAGCACAGATACGCAGTATTTT. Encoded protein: CAWTPGTTSTDTQYF.

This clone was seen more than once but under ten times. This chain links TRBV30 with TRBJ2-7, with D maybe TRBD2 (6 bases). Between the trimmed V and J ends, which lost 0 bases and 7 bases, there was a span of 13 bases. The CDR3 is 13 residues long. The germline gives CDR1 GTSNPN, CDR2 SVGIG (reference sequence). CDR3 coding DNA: TGTGCCTGGAGTGTTGGAGGGCCGCAGGAGCAGTACTTC. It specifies CAWSVGGPQEQYF. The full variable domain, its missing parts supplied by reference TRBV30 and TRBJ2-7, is SQTIHQWPATLVQPVGSPLSLECTVEGTSNPNLYWYRQAAGRGLQLLFYSVGIGQISSEVPQNLSASRPQDRQFILSSKKLLLSDSGFYLCAWSVGGPQEQYFGPGTRLTVT.

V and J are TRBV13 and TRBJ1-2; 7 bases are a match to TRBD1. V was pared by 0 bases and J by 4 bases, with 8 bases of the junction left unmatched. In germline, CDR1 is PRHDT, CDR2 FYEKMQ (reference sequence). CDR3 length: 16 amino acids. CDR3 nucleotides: TGTGCCAGCAGCTTAGGGTCCACAGGGGCATCCTATGGCTACACCTTC. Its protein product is CASSLGSTGASYGYTF.

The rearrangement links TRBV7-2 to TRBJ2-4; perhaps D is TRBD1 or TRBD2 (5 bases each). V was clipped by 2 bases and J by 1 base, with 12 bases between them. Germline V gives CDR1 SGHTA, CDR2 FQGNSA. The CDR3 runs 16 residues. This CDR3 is CASSLIGGLAKNIQYF. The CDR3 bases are TGTGCCAGCAGCTTAATTGGGGGTTTGGCCAAAAACATTCAGTACTTC. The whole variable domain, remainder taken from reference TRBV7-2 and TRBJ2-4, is GAGVSQSPSNKVTEKGKDVELRCDPISGHTALYWYRQSLGQGLEFLIYFQGNSAPDKSGLPSDRFSAERTGGSVSTLTIQRTQQEDSAVYLCASSLIGGLAKNIQYFGAGTRLSVL.

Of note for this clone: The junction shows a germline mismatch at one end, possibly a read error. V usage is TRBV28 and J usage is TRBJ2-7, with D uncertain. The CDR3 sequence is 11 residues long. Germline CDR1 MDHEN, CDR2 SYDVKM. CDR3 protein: CASSLGPALAF. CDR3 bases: TGTGCCAGCAGTTTAGGGCCAGCCCTCGCTTTC.

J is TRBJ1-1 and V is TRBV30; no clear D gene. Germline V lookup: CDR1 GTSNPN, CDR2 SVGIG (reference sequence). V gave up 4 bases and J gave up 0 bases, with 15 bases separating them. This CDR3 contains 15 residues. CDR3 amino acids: CAWISSPVMNTEAFF. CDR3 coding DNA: TGTGCCTGGATTAGCTCGCCGGTTATGAACACTGAAGCTTTCTTT.

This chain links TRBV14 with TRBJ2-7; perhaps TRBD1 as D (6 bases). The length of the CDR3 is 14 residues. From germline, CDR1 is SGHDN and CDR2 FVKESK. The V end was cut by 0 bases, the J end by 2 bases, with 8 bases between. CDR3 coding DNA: TGTGCCAGCAGCCAAGAGGACAGACCCTACGAGCAGTACTTC. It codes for CASSQEDRPYEQYF.